These T cell receptor beta chains were read from a single sample in a study of CD8+CD57+ T cells in acquired aplastic anemia. TCRdb redid the calling of the reads with MiXCR, one entry per CDR3 protein. The sample consists of hundreds of thousands of distinct CDR3 sequences, more than 25% of them appearing once. Sequenced material: sorted CD4+, CD8+, or CD8+CD57+ T cells (not recorded which) from PBMCs. The source is a human donor with aplastic anemia. The CDR3 runs from the conserved cysteine through the conserved F or W. D genes are given only for firm matches. Size is stated for part of the rows, as once, few or many counts, or as a class when the clone is expanded.

V gene,J gene,D gene,clone size,CDR3 protein,CDR3 DNA
TRBV15,TRBJ2-5,.,once,CATSRDFFGVRETQYF,TGTGCCACCAGCAGAGATTTCTTTGGGGTGAGGGAGACCCAGTACTTC
TRBV7-8,TRBJ2-7,.,many,CASSQGGVSYEQYF,TGTGCCAGCAGCCAAGGAGGGGTCTCCTACGAGCAGTACTTC
TRBV29-1,TRBJ2-5,TRBD2,many,CSVGDSGRGWETQYF,TGCAGCGTTGGCGATAGCGGGAGAGGCTGGGAGACCCAGTACTTC
TRBV6-5,TRBJ1-1,TRBD1,few,CASSYRSGGGSTEAFF,TGTGCCAGCAGTTACAGGTCAGGGGGCGGTAGCACTGAAGCTTTCTTT
TRBV10-3,TRBJ2-2,.,.,CAISEDSYTGELFF,TGTGCCATCAGTGAGGACAGTTACACCGGGGAGCTGTTTTTT
TRBV4-1,TRBJ2-7,.,.,CASSQASGAYEQYF,TGCGCCAGCAGCCAAGCCTCAGGGGCCTACGAGCAGTACTTC
TRBV6-1,TRBJ2-7,TRBD1,few,CASEGDRIYEQYF,TGTGCCAGCGAGGGGGACAGGATCTACGAGCAGTACTTC
TRBV7-9,TRBJ2-3,.,.,CATGLVRMDTQYF,TGTGCCACTGGGTTAGTGCGGATGGATACGCAGTATTTT
TRBV11-2,TRBJ1-2,.,.,CASSFNRVIEGAVYGYTF,TGTGCCAGCAGCTTTAACAGGGTCATCGAGGGAGCCGTGTATGGCTACACCTTC
TRBV10-1,TRBJ2-3,.,.,CASSEVGVGDTQYF,TGCGCCAGCAGTGAGGTGGGGGTGGGAGATACGCAGTATTTT
TRBV2,TRBJ2-7,TRBD1,.,CASSGTEPPYEQHF,TGTGCCAGCAGCGGGACAGAGCCCCCCTACGAGCAGCACTTC
TRBV6-2/TRBV6-3,TRBJ1-4,.,.,CASRSFPGPPNEKLFF,TGTGCCAGCAGATCTTTTCCGGGACCCCCAAATGAAAAACTGTTTTTT
TRBV7-2,TRBJ1-2,.,few,CASSQGFPGYTF,TGTGCCAGCAGTCAAGGCTTCCCCGGCTACACCTTC
TRBV6-1,TRBJ1-3,.,.,CASSEEGQGVYTIYF,TGTGCCAGCAGTGAAGAGGGGCAGGGTGTCTACACCATATATTTT
TRBV25-1,TRBJ2-2,.,many,CASVKEIPNTGELFF,TGTGCCAGCGTTAAAGAGATCCCGAACACCGGGGAGCTGTTTTTT
TRBV12-3/TRBV12-4,TRBJ1-2,.,.,CASSLVRADSFGYTF,TGTGCCAGCAGTTTAGTACGGGCAGACTCGTTCGGCTACACCTTC
TRBV5-8,TRBJ2-5,TRBD2,.,CASSLAWREAQEAQYF,TGTGCCAGCAGCTTGGCGTGGCGGGAGGCCCAAGAGGCCCAGTACTTC
TRBV2,TRBJ2-3,TRBD1,many,CASAGQGADTQYF,TGTGCCAGCGCGGGACAGGGGGCAGATACGCAGTATTTT
TRBV15,TRBJ1-6,.,.,CATSRATRDAAGNSPLHF,TGTGCCACCAGCAGAGCAACCCGGGACGCGGCCGGGAATTCACCCCTCCACTTT
TRBV5-1,TRBJ2-2,.,.,CASSLAGERAGELFF,TGCGCCAGCAGCTTGGCGGGAGAACGGGCCGGGGAGCTGTTTTTT
TRBV20-1,TRBJ2-3,TRBD2,.,CSARDSGGGTDTQYF,TGCAGTGCTAGAGATTCGGGGGGAGGCACAGATACGCAGTATTTT
TRBV5-1,TRBJ2-5,.,.,CAGSLVGSQETQYF,TGCGCCGGCAGCTTGGTTGGGTCACAAGAGACCCAGTACTTC
TRBV20-1,TRBJ1-5,.,many,CSAPAGLNQPQHF,TGCAGTGCCCCCGCTGGACTGAATCAGCCCCAGCATTTT
TRBV29-1,TRBJ1-5,TRBD1,.,CSATAGQQVDQPQHF,TGCAGCGCCACTGCGGGACAGCAAGTGGATCAGCCCCAGCATTTT